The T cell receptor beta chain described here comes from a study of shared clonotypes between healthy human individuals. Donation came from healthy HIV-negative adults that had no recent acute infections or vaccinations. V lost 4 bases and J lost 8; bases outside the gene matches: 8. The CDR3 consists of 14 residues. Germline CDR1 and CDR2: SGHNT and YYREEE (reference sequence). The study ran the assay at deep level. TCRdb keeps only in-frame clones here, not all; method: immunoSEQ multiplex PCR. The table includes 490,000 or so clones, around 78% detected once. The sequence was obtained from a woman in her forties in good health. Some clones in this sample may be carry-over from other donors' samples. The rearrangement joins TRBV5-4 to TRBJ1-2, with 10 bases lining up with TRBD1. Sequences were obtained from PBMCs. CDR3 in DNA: TGTGCCAGCAGCGAAGGTCGGACAGGGGGGGGCTACACCTTC. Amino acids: CASSEGRTGGGYTF.